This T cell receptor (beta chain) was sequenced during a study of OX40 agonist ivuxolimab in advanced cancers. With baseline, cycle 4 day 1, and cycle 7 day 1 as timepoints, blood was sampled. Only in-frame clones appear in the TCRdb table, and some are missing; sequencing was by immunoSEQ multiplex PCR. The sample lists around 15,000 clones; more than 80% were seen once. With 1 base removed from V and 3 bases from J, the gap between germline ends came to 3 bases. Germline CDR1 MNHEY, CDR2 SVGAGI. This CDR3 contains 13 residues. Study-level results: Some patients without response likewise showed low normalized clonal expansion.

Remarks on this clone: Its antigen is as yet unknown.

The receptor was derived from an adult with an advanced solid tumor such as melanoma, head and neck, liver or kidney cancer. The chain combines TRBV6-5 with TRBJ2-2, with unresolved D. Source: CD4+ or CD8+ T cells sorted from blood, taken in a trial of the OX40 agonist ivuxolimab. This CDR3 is CASSYYDTGELFF. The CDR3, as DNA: TGTGCCAGCAGTTACTACGACACCGGGGAGCTGTTTTTT.